A selection of T cell receptor beta chains follows, all from one sample in a study of T cells in localized non-small cell lung cancer. Here immunoSEQ multiplex PCR was the method, and the copy in TCRdb shows in-frame clones only, minus some. The sample carries about 21,000 clones, about 83% recorded once. Sequences were derived from PBMCs, sampled before any cancer treatment. The receptors were gathered from a woman aged 40 to 75 with stage II squamous cell lung carcinoma. CDR3s include the opening cysteine and the closing phenylalanine or tryptophan.

J: TRBJ1-2; V: TRBV7-2; CDR3: CASSPGGYGYTF
J: TRBJ2-7; V: TRBV5-1; CDR3: CASSLGQGGGEQYF
J: TRBJ2-2; V: TRBV25-1; CDR3: CASSWGRGHTGELFF
J: TRBJ2-1; V: TRBV18; CDR3: CASSPPSRIYNEQFF
J: TRBJ2-1; V: TRBV28; CDR3: CASSQGHNEQFF
J: TRBJ1-1; V: TRBV21-1; CDR3: CASSSRDTLGNTEAFF
J: TRBJ1-1; V: TRBV6-1; CDR3: CASSELAPTMNTEAFF
J: TRBJ2-5; V: TRBV4-3; CDR3: CASSQGNRGAETQYF
J: TRBJ1-2; V: TRBV7-2; CDR3: CASSLAHQPTNYGYTF
J: TRBJ2-2; V: TRBV5-6; CDR3: CASSLEDRGQSGELFF
J: TRBJ2-7; V: TRBV7-9; CDR3: CASSDGPGGYEQYF
J: TRBJ1-3; V: TRBV9; CDR3: CASSVTLGYSGNTIYF
J: TRBJ1-1; V: TRBV2; CDR3: CASRTGGRGAFF
J: TRBJ2-6; V: TRBV9; CDR3: CASSVDPGANVLTF
J: TRBJ2-1; V: TRBV4-3; CDR3: CASSQAWAINNEQFF
J: TRBJ2-5; V: TRBV5-3; CDR3: CASSTSGSETQYF
J: TRBJ1-3; V: TRBV4-3; CDR3: CASSQEVAGYRNTIYF
J: TRBJ2-7; V: TRBV10-3; CDR3: CAISAPGDRSSYEQYF
J: TRBJ2-4; V: TRBV29-1; CDR3: CSVVWLAKNIQYF
J: TRBJ2-7; V: TRBV10-1; CDR3: CASSGRIGYEQYF
J: TRBJ2-7; V: TRBV18; CDR3: CASSLSGGTYEQYF
J: TRBJ2-7; V: TRBV5-4; CDR3: CASSQGQAYEQYF
J: TRBJ2-2; V: TRBV6-5; CDR3: CASRRTSGSSGELFF
J: TRBJ2-5; V: TRBV18; CDR3: CASSPAIQETQYF
J: TRBJ2-1; V: TRBV19; CDR3: CASRTSGRYNEQFF
J: TRBJ2-1; V: TRBV7-3; CDR3: CASSSGGGGTNEQFF
J: TRBJ2-7; V: TRBV6-5; CDR3: CATSGTHSYEQYF
J: TRBJ2-5; V: TRBV19; CDR3: CASSISAGTQYF
J: TRBJ2-7; V: TRBV6-5; CDR3: CASSRTGSYEQYF
J: TRBJ2-2; V: TRBV9; CDR3: CASNSGWFNTGELFF
J: TRBJ2-3; V: TRBV15; CDR3: CATSRGGQGSTDTQYF
J: TRBJ2-3; V: TRBV11-2; CDR3: CASSQGQGRTDTQYF
J: TRBJ2-5; V: TRBV7-2; CDR3: CASSGLVGPFFIETQYF
J: TRBJ1-6; V: TRBV23-1; CDR3: CASSQGTALGSPLHF
J: TRBJ1-2; V: TRBV11-2; CDR3: CAIPLRGGYTF
J: TRBJ2-3; V: TRBV12-5; CDR3: CATSWGGGDTQYF
J: TRBJ2-2; V: TRBV7-8; CDR3: CASSLSGRAKTGELFF
J: TRBJ1-2; V: TRBV6-1; CDR3: CASSAPGQSNYGYTF
J: TRBJ2-1; V: TRBV9; CDR3: CASSVDGTGNNEQFF
J: TRBJ2-3; V: TRBV10-3; CDR3: CASRGDTDTQYF
J: TRBJ2-1; V: TRBV5-1; CDR3: CASSLAVAGGYNEQFF
J: TRBJ2-7; V: TRBV2; CDR3: CASTASGRATYEQYF
J: TRBJ2-3; V: TRBV7-8; CDR3: CASTRGRFQYTQYF
J: TRBJ1-1; V: TRBV28; CDR3: CASSLLGRRVRETEAFF
J: TRBJ1-4; V: TRBV4-2; CDR3: CASSRERETTNEKLFF
J: TRBJ2-1; V: TRBV9; CDR3: CASSVGTSGYNEQFF
J: TRBJ1-2; V: TRBV2; CDR3: CASSTTGPNGYTF